This TCR beta chain was captured by sequencing in a study of regulatory dendritic cells for organ transplantation. Study findings and constraints: Memory CD8+ clonal expansion seemed more limited with regulatory than mature dendritic cells.

This CDR3 region has 12 residues. Germline V gene lookup returns CDR1 LNHDA and CDR2 SQIVND (reference sequence). V lost 8 bases, J lost 5 bases, and 10 bases lay in between. As regards this clone: Its target is unknown.

Generated by immunoSEQ multiplex PCR, the TCRdb table keeps only in-frame clones and is missing some. The sample carries tens of thousands of clones, approximately 82% recorded once. FACS sorted CD4+ or CD8+ T cells into CD45RA+ naive and CD45RO+ memory. V usage is TRBV19 and J usage is TRBJ1-5; the D is unclear. Sequencing used naive CD4+ T cells from blood. The subset was: CD45RA+ naive T cells. This clonotype originated in a human donor in good health. DNA of the CDR3: TGTGCCAGTGGCGGCAGTTATCAGCCCCAGCATTTT. It specifies CASGGSYQPQHF.